This T cell receptor beta chain was profiled in a study of blood T cell repertoires in COVID-19. Study-level information: The origin of the acute and convalescent COVID-19 samples was the United States, Italy and Spain. PBMCs, B-cell-depleted T cells, or T cells were the source of the cDNA or gDNA that made up the material.

Under the authors' procedure: Using reference gene primer amplification, nucleated cell counts were estimated. The protocol was immunoSEQ multiplex PCR, while the TCRdb copy is restricted to in-frame clones and leaves out a portion. V and J calls plus clone size are reproduced from that table; the DNA served to infer D and trimming. The table lists approximately 13,000 clones, more than 80% of them singletons. V was pared by 0 bases and J by 4 bases, with 4 bases of the junction left unmatched. Germline V gives CDR1 ENHRY, CDR2 SYGVKD. This CDR3 comprises 16 residues. Specimen: peripheral blood. This chain joins TRBV10-3 and TRBJ2-3; TRBD2 agrees at 10 bases. The source is a man aged 45-65 years with active COVID-19. The CDR3 sequence is CAISESSSGSSDTQYF. The CDR3 coding sequence is TGTGCCATCAGTGAGTCCTCTAGCGGGAGTTCAGATACGCAGTATTTT.